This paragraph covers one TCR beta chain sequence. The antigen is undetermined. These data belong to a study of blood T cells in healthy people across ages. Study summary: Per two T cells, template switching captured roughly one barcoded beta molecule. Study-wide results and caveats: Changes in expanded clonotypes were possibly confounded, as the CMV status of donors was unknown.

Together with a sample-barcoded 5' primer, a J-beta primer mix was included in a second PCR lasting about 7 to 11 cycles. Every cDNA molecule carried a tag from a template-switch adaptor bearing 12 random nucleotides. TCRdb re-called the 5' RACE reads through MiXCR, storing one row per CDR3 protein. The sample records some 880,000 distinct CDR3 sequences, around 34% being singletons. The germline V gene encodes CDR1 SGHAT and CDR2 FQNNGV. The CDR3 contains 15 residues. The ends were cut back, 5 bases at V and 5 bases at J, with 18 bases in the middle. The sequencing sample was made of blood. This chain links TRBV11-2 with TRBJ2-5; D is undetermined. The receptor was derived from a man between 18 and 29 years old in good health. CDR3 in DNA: TGTGCCAGCAGCCCGAGGAAGAAAGGGCGGGAGACCCAGTACTTC. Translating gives CASSPRKKGRETQYF.